This TCR beta chain was documented in a study of cytomegalovirus exposure and HLA in healthy donors. Regarding this clone: Its target is unknown.

The CDR3 covers 14 residues. V was clipped by 0 bases and J by 0 bases, with 6 bases between them. The V gene's germline CDR1 is LGHNA and CDR2 YNFKEQ. This PCR relied on a set of 60 Vbeta primers and 13 Jbeta primers. Assay used: immunoSEQ multiplex PCR; TCRdb lists only in-frame clones, some missing. This repertoire includes around 40,000 clones. Study results and limitations: A prior analysis recorded that most TCR beta V segments were productive about 90% or about 30% of the time. The study flagged around 150 TCR beta chains as cytomegalovirus-associated.

Sequenced: PBMCs. The receptor comes from a man younger than 40 in good health and CMV-seronegative. V usage is TRBV4-2 and J usage is TRBJ2-7, with D possibly matching TRBD1 (6 bases). CDR3 nucleotides: TGTGCCAGCAGCCAAGACAGGGGCTCCTACGAGCAGTACTTC. It specifies CASSQDRGSYEQYF.